The sequence of this TCR beta chain was determined in a study of circulating and synovial CD4+ cells in juvenile arthritis. As to this clone: Its antigen is unknown.

Whole-study results and caveats: T cell genome counts differed by at least an order of magnitude between CPL and CD4 samples. The pathogenic-like versus bulk T cell difference escaped Vbeta family analysis. Diversity here was lower than in bulk blood CD4 cells. Compared with bulk blood, circulating pathogenic-like lymphocytes shared substantially more CDR3 sequences with synovial T cells.

The CDR3 spans 14 residues. Looked up from germline, CDR1 is KGHSH and CDR2 is LQKENI. The V gene lost 4 bases and the J gene lost 2 bases, with 11 bases spanning the gap. The protocol was immunoSEQ multiplex PCR, while the TCRdb copy is restricted to in-frame clones and leaves out a portion. This table holds about 30,000 clones, just under 95% found once. Material: CD4+ T cells from blood. This TCR was sampled from a human donor with juvenile idiopathic arthritis. The V gene is TRBV18, the J gene TRBJ2-5; the D gene is possibly TRBD1 (6 bases). CDR3 sequence: CASSQLTGQETQYF. In nucleotides, the CDR3 is TGTGCCAGCTCACAATTAACAGGGCAAGAGACCCAGTACTTC.